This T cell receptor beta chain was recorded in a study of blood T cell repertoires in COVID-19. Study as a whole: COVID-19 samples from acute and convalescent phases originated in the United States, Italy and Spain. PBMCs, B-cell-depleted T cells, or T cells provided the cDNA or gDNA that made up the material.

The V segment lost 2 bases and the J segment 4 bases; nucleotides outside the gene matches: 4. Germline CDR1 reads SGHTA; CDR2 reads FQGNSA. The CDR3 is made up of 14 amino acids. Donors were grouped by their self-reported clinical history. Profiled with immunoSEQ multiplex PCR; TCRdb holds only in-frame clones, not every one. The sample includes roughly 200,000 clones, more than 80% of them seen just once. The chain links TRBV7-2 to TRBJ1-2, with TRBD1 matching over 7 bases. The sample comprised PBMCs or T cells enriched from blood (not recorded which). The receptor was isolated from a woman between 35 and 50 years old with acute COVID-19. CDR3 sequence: CASSLSGTAYGYTF. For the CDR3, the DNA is TGTGCCAGCAGCTTATCCGGGACAGCCTATGGCTACACCTTC.